This entry describes one T cell receptor beta chain. This record belongs to a study of blood T cells in healthy people across ages. V was trimmed by 5 bases and J by 2 bases, leaving 10 bases between them. Germline lookup yields CDR1 DFQATT and CDR2 SNEGSKA (reference sequence). The CDR3 length is 13 residues. A second PCR, run for roughly 7 to 12 cycles, used a sample-barcoded 5' primer plus a J-beta primer mix. TCRdb passed the 5' RACE reads through MiXCR, listing each CDR3 protein once. The sample contains over a million distinct CDR3 sequences, approximately 25% of which appear only once. The same sample was also studied in work on T cells of mothers and their children. As that study records: Reads recorded for TCR beta CDR3 numbered over 9 million per mother and about 3 million per child.

Sequencing was carried out using blood. The chain employs TRBV20-1 and TRBJ1-3, with D possibly being TRBD1 (5 bases). The clonotype comes from a girl aged 2-10 years in good health. The CDR3 is CSAEQGTGNTIYF. The CDR3 bases are TGCAGTGCTGAGCAGGGAACTGGAAACACCATATATTTT.